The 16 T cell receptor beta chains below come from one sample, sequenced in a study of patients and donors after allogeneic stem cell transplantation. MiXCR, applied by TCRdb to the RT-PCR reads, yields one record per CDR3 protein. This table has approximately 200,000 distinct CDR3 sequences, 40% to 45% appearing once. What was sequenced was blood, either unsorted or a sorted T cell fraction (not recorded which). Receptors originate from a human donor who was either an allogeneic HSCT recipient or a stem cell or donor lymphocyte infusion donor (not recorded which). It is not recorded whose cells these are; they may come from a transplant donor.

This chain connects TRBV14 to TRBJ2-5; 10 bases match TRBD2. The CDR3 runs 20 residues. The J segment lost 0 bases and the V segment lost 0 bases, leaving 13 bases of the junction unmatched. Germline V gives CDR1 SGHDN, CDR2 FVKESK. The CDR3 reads CASSQDRLKRLAGHQETQYF. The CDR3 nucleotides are TGTGCCAGCAGCCAAGATCGGCTTAAACGACTAGCGGGCCACCAAGAGACCCAGTACTTC.

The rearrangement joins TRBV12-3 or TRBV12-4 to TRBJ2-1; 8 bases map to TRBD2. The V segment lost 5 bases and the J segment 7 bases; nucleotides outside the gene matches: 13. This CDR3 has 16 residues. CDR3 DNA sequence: TGTGCCAGCAGTCCCCGGAGCGGGAGAGGAGGGAATGAGCAGTTCTTC. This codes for CASSPRSGRGGNEQFF.

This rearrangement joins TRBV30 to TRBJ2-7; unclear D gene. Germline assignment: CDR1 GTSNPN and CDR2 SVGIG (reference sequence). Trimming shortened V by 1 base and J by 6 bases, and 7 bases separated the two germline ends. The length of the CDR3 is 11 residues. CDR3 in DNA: TGTGCCTGGAGTGCGCCGGGCGAGCAGTACTTC. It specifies CAWSAPGEQYF.

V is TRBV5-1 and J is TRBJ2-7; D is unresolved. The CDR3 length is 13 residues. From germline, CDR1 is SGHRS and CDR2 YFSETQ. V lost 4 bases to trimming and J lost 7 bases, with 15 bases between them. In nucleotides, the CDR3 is TGCGCCAGCAGCCGAAGCGAGTGGGTAGAGCAGTACTTC. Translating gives CASSRSEWVEQYF. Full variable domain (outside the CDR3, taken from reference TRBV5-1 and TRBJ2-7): KAGVTQTPRYLIKTRGQQVTLSCSPISGHRSVSWYQQTPGQGLQFLFEYFSETQRNKGNFPGRFSGRQFSNSRSEMNVSTLELGDSALYLCASSRSEWVEQYFGPGTRLTVT.

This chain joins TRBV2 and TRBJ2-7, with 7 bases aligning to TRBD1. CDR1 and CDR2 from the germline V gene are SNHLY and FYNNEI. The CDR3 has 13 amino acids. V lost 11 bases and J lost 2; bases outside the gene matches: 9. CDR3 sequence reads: CAGTGQLTYEQYF. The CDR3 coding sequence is TGTGCCGGAACGGGACAGCTTACCTACGAGCAGTACTTC.

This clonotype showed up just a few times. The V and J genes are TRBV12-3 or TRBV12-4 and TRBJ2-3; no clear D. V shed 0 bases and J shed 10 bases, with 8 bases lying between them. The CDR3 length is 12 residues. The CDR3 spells CASSLAMLSQYF. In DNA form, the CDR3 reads TGTGCCAGCAGTTTAGCGATGTTATCGCAGTATTTT.

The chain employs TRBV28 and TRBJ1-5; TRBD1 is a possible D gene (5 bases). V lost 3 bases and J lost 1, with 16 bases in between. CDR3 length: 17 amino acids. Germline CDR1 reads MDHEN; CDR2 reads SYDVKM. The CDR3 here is CASSFTSGRASNQPQHF. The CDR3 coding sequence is TGTGCCAGCAGTTTTACCTCCGGCAGGGCGAGCAATCAGCCCCAGCATTTT.

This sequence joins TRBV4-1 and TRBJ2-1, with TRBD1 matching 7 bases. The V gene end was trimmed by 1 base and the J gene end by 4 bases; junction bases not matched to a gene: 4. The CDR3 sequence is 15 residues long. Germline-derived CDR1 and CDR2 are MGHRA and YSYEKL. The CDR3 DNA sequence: TGCGCCAGCAGCCAAGCCGGGACAGCGTACAATGAGCAGTTCTTC. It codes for CASSQAGTAYNEQFF.

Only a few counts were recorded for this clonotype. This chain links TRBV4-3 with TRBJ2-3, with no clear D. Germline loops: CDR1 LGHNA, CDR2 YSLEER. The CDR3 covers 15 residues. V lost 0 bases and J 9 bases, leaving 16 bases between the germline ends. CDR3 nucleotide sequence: TGCGCCAGCAGCCAAGATCTGGGAACCCCCGGGACGCAGTATTTT. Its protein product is CASSQDLGTPGTQYF.

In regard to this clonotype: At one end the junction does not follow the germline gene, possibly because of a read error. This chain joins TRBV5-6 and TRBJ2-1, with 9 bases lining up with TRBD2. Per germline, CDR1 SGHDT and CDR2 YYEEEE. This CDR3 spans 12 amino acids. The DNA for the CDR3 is TGTGCCAGCGCTATCGAAAATAGCGGGAGCCTCTTC. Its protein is CASAIENSGSLF.

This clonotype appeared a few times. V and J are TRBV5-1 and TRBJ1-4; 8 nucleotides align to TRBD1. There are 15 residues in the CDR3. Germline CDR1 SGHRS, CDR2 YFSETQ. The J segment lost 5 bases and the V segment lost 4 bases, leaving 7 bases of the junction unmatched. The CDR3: CASSQSRGPNEKLFF. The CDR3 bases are TGCGCCAGCAGCCAAAGCAGGGGGCCGAATGAAAAACTGTTTTTT.

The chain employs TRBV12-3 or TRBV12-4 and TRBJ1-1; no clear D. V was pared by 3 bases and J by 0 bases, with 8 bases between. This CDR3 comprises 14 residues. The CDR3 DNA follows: TGTGCCAGCAGTTTCTTAAGTATGAACACTGAAGCTTTCTTT. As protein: CASSFLSMNTEAFF.

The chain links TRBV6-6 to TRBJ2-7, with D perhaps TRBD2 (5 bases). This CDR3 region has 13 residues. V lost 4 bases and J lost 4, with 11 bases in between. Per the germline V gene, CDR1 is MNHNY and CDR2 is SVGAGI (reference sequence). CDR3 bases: TGTGCCAGCAGTTTACTAGATCCGTACGAGCAGTACTTC. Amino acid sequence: CASSLLDPYEQYF.

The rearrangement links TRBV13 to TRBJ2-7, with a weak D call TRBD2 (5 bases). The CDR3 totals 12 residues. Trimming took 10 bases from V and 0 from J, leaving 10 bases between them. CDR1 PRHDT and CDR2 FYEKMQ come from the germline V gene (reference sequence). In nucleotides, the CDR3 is TGTGCCATTGCCCGGGACTCCTACGAGCAGTACTTC. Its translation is CAIARDSYEQYF.

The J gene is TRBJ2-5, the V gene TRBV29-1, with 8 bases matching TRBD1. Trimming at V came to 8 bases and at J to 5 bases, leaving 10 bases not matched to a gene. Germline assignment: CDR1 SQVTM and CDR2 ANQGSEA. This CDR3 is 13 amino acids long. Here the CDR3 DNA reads TGCAGCCCGTGGACAGGGATTCCCGAGACCCAGTACTTC. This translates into CSPWTGIPETQYF.

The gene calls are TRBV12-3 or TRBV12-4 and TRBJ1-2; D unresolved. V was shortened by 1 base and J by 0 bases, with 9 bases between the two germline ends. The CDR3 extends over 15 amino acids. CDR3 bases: TGTGCCAGCAGTTTAGTATTTAGTACTAACTATGGCTACACCTTC. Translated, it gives CASSLVFSTNYGYTF.